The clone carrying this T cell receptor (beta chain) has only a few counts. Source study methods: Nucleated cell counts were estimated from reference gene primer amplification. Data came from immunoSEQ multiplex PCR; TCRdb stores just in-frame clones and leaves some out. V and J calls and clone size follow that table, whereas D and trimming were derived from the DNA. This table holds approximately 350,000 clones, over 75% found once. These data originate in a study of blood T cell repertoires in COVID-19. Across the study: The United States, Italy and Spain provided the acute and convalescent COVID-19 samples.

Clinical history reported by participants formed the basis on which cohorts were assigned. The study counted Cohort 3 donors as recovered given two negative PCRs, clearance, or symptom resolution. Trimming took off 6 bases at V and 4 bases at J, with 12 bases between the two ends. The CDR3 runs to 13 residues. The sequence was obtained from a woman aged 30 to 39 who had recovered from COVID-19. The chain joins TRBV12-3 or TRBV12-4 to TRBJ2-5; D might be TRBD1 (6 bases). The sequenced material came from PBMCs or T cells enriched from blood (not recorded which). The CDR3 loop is CASSPTGRETQYF. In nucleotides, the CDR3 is TGTGCCAGCAGCCCCACAGGGAGAGAGACCCAGTACTTC.